The 17 T cell receptor beta chains reported below all come from one sample, sequenced in a study of human T cells and chemical hapten exposure. The time point was: pre-sensitization, week 0. Noted treatment: therapeutic diphenylcyclopropenone sensitization with weekly scalp DPC. One entry per CDR3 protein, called by TCRdb with MiXCR from the RACE reads. The table records roughly 380,000 distinct CDR3 sequences, approximately 5% of them present only once. The starting material was whole blood, obtained in connection with sensitization to the hapten diphenylcyclopropenone (DPC). The receptors stem from a woman aged 45-65 years with alopecia areata. Some clones in this sample may be carry-over from other donors' samples.

This clonotype was counted ten times or more. The chain employs TRBV6-1 and TRBJ1-2, with a possible D match to TRBD1 (5 bases). Trimming removed 1 base at V and 2 bases at J, with 11 bases between. The CDR3 is 15 amino acids. CDR1 and CDR2 (germline): MNHNS, SASEGT. The CDR3 region has the DNA TGTGCCAGCAGTGAAGGCCCAGGGTCGAACTATGGCTACACCTTC. This translates into CASSEGPGSNYGYTF.

CDR3 amino acids: CASSQDYREGEQFF. The CDR3 DNA reads as TGCGCCAGCAGCCAAGATTACAGGGAAGGTGAGCAGTTCTTC. The chain uses TRBV4-1 and TRBJ2-1; perhaps TRBD1 as D (6 bases). Deletions cut 0 bases from V and 9 bases from J, with 12 bases between. CDR3 size: 14 residues. Germline CDR1 is MGHRA and CDR2 is YSYEKL.

This clonotype was seen at least ten times. CDR3 nucleotides: TGTGCCAGCAGCTCCCTAGGGACGAGGGACATTCAGTACTTC. Residues: CASSSLGTRDIQYF. The chain has TRBV7-9 and TRBJ2-4; D possibly uses TRBD1 or TRBD2 (5 bases each). Germline V gene data show CDR1 as SEHNR and CDR2 as FQNEAQ (reference sequence). This CDR3 is 14 amino acids long. V lost 4 bases and J lost 8, with 15 bases in between.

There are many counts of this clonotype. V gene TRBV2 combines with J gene TRBJ1-1, with 7 nucleotides matching TRBD1. The ends lost 2 bases at V and 0 bases at J; junction bases unmatched: 3. Germline V gene data show CDR1 as SNHLY and CDR2 as FYNNEI. The CDR3 covers 15 residues. As DNA, the CDR3 is TGTGCCAGCAGTGAACCGGGACAGCTGAACACTGAAGCTTTCTTT. As protein: CASSEPGQLNTEAFF.

Many counts were recorded for this clonotype. CDR3 bases: TGCGCCAGCAGCGCTTACAGGGCAGCGAACACTGAAGCTTTCTTT. Its translation is CASSAYRAANTEAFF. V and J are TRBV5-1 and TRBJ1-1; D possibly corresponds to TRBD1 (6 bases). Germline CDR1 SGHRS, CDR2 YFSETQ. CDR3 size: 15 residues. V was pared by 4 bases and J by 1 base, with 14 bases between.

The chain carries TRBV5-5 and TRBJ2-3; D may be TRBD2 (6 bases). The CDR3 runs 16 residues. Trimming took 4 bases from V and 5 from J, leaving 20 bases between them. Germline loops: CDR1 SGHKS, CDR2 YYEKEE (reference sequence). The CDR3 protein is CASSTSLQLAQDTQYF. CDR3 nucleotide sequence: TGTGCCAGCAGCACTTCCTTGCAACTAGCCCAAGATACGCAGTATTTT.

This clonotype was found many times. The chain is built from TRBV2 and TRBJ1-1, with D tentatively TRBD1 (5 bases). CDR3 size: 12 residues. CDR1 and CDR2 (germline): SNHLY, FYNNEI. Deletions cut 6 bases from V and 4 bases from J, with 9 bases between. The CDR3 coding sequence is TGTGCCAGCAGGGGGGAGGGCACTGAAGCTTTCTTT. As protein: CASRGEGTEAFF. Together with reference TRBV2 and TRBJ1-1, the CDR3 gives the full variable domain: EPEVTQTPSHQVTQMGQEVILRCVPISNHLYFYWYRQILGQKVEFLVSFYNNEISEKSEIFDDQFSVERPDGSNFTLKIRSTKLEDSAMYFCASRGEGTEAFFGQGTRLTVV.

This clonotype was detected many times. The rearrangement uses TRBV18 and TRBJ2-3, with 12 bases aligning to TRBD2. The CDR3 covers 17 residues. From germline, CDR1 is KGHSH and CDR2 LQKENI. Trimming at V came to 3 bases and at J to 2 bases, leaving 6 bases not matched to a gene. The CDR3 region is CASSPLTSGGVTDTQYF. The DNA of the CDR3 is TGTGCCAGCTCACCGCTGACTAGCGGGGGAGTCACAGATACGCAGTATTTT.

The chain uses TRBV6-1 and TRBJ1-1; D might be TRBD1 (6 bases). Germline CDR1 and CDR2: MNHNS and SASEGT. The CDR3 consists of 12 residues. V was cut by 9 bases and J by 1 base, with 9 bases left in between. Here the CDR3 reads CASKQGNTEAFF. CDR3 in DNA: TGTGCCAGTAAACAGGGGAACACTGAAGCTTTCTTT.

The sample holds many counts of this clonotype. The chain links TRBV21-1 to TRBJ2-5; the table's TRBD2 call for D was not verified on the DNA. TRBV21-1 is assigned pseudogene status. The CDR3 is made up of 15 amino acids. The CDR3 is CASSRRGRGRETQYF. In DNA form, the CDR3 reads TGTGCCAGCAGCCGCCGAGGGAGGGGGAGAGAGACCCAGTACTTC.

A note on this clonotype: It may be a read error: a sequence one base away is much more abundant. The chain couples TRBV6-1 to TRBJ2-5; maybe TRBD1 (6 bases). Trimming removed 10 bases at V and 9 bases at J, with 18 bases between. The length of the CDR3 is 12 residues. Looked up from germline, CDR1 is MNHNS and CDR2 is SASEGT. The CDR3 here is CANVGAYWAQYF. CDR3 DNA sequence: TGTGCCAACGTGGGGGCCTATTGGGCCCAGTACTTC.

This clonotype has ten or more counts. The chain recombines TRBV6-4 with TRBJ2-2; D possibly corresponds to TRBD1 (6 bases). This CDR3 region has 14 residues. Germline CDR1 MRHNA, CDR2 SNTAGT. V dropped 3 bases and J dropped 3 bases, with 8 bases sitting between them. The CDR3 sequence: CASSDPGDTGELFF. CDR3 DNA sequence: TGTGCCAGCAGTGATCCAGGGGACACCGGGGAGCTGTTTTTT.

In its sample, this clonotype was seen many times. The chain employs TRBV4-3 and TRBJ2-2; D is unresolved. From germline, CDR1 is LGHNA and CDR2 YSLEER. Trimming left V 1 base short and J 4 bases short, with 4 bases between. The CDR3 contains 13 residues. CDR3: CASSQGFTGELFF. The DNA of the CDR3 is TGCGCCAGCAGCCAAGGATTCACCGGGGAGCTGTTTTTT.

This clonotype turned up a few times. The chain has TRBV4-3 and TRBJ2-7; 9 bases match TRBD2. The V gene's germline CDR1 is LGHNA and CDR2 YSLEER. V lost 1 base and J lost 3; bases outside the gene matches: 4. The CDR3 sequence is 15 residues long. For the CDR3, the DNA is TGCGCCAGCAGCCAAGGGTCTAGCGGGGTCTACGAGCAGTACTTC. Translating gives CASSQGSSGVYEQYF.

This clonotype was detected many times. V gene TRBV5-1 combines with J gene TRBJ1-2, with D perhaps TRBD1 (5 bases). The CDR3 extends over 13 amino acids. Germline CDR1 is SGHRS and CDR2 is YFSETQ. Trimming cost V 2 bases and J 3 bases, with 8 bases left between them. The CDR3 loop reads CASSLQVDYGYTF. The CDR3 DNA sequence: TGCGCCAGCAGCTTACAGGTCGACTATGGCTACACCTTC.

In this sample, this clonotype turned up many times. The chain recombines TRBV11-2 with TRBJ1-5, with D unclear. The CDR3 has 16 amino acids. CDR1 is SGHAT, CDR2 FQNNGV, per germline. The germline V and J ends were trimmed by 2 bases and 0 bases, with 11 bases remaining between them. The CDR3 DNA reads as TGTGCCAGCAGCTTAAACCCGGAGGATAGCAATCAGCCCCAGCATTTT. This sequence encodes CASSLNPEDSNQPQHF.

The V gene is TRBV7-2, the J gene TRBJ1-2; D remains unclear. The CDR3 is 12 residues long. V shed 4 bases and J shed 4 bases, with 7 bases lying between them. From germline, CDR1 is SGHTA and CDR2 FQGNSA. CDR3 protein: CASSSRPYGYTF. Written as DNA, the CDR3 is TGTGCCAGCAGCTCCCGCCCCTATGGCTACACCTTC.